This T cell receptor (beta chain) was found in a study of T cells in Graves' hyperthyroidism and ophthalmopathy. Study results and caveats: Peripheral blood also featured most of the thyroid clonotypes expanded above 0.001.

Diagnoses used clinical symptoms, serum thyroxine and TRAb, thyroid ultrasound and orbital computed tomography. The table lists this clonotype with a few counts. Its antigen is undetermined. Template material for amplifying TCR beta CDR3 regions consisted of RNA transcripts. The TCR CDR3 first-round RT-PCR relied on the HTBI primer set. One entry per CDR3 protein, called by TCRdb with MiXCR from the multiplex PCR reads. The data hold 500,000 to 800,000 distinct CDR3 sequences, with 45% observed a single time. V was shortened by 10 bases and J by 1 base, with 11 bases between the two germline ends. The germline CDR1 and CDR2 sequences are MNHNS and SASEGT. This CDR3 has 12 amino acids.

The sequencing input was peripheral blood or thyroid tissue (not recorded which). The source is an adult man with Graves' disease, either hyperthyroidism or ophthalmopathy (not recorded which). J is TRBJ2-7 and V is TRBV6-1, with a tentative D call TRBD2 (5 bases). The CDR3 nucleotides read TGTGCCACGAGGGAGTCGTCCTACGAGCAGTACTTC. The encoded protein is CATRESSYEQYF.